These 21 T cell receptor beta chains originate from one sample sequenced in a study of cytomegalovirus exposure and HLA in healthy donors. PCR was performed using 60 Vbeta and 13 Jbeta primers. TCRdb's copy holds only in-frame clones and misses some; the assay was immunoSEQ multiplex PCR. The sample shows about 140,000 clones, approximately 80% of them seen only once. The sequenced sample consisted of PBMCs. All receptors derive from a male donor in good health and CMV-seropositive.

J is TRBJ2-7 and V is TRBV27, with 10 bases matching TRBD1. This CDR3 has 14 residues. Germline loops: CDR1 MNHEY, CDR2 SMNVEV (reference sequence). With V trimmed by 6 bases and J by 6 bases, 8 bases remained unmatched. The CDR3 protein is CASRPGTGVSEQYF. The CDR3 DNA reads TGTGCCAGCAGGCCCGGGACAGGGGTATCCGAGCAGTACTTC.

The rearrangement uses TRBV6-6 and TRBJ1-1; no clear D. Deletions cut 7 bases from V and 0 bases from J, with 9 bases between. This CDR3 comprises 13 residues. Germline V gene data show CDR1 as MNHNY and CDR2 as SVGAGI (reference sequence). The CDR3 sequence is CASTEQLNTEAFF. CDR3 sequence (DNA): TGTGCCAGCACCGAACAGTTGAACACTGAAGCTTTCTTT.

The table lists this clone with a few counts. The rearrangement links TRBV5-5 to TRBJ2-2; 8 bases are shared with TRBD1. The CDR3 length is 15 residues. Germline assignment: CDR1 SGHKS and CDR2 YYEKEE (reference sequence). The V gene end was trimmed by 5 bases and the J gene end by 6 bases; junction bases not matched to a gene: 9. The CDR3 DNA reads TGTGCCAGCAGTCTTAGGGGACAGGTCGCCGGGGAGCTGTTTTTT. This translates into CASSLRGQVAGELFF.

This chain uses TRBV29-1 with TRBJ2-6; 8 bases are a match to TRBD1. The V segment lost 4 bases and the J segment 0 bases; nucleotides outside the gene matches: 11. The CDR3 totals 18 residues. Germline assignment: CDR1 SQVTM and CDR2 ANQGSEA. The CDR3 spells CSVVLQGTGHSGANVLTF. The CDR3 DNA is TGCAGCGTTGTACTTCAGGGGACAGGCCACTCTGGGGCCAACGTCCTGACTTTC. The complete variable domain, with remaining parts taken from reference TRBV29-1 and TRBJ2-6, reads SAVISQKPSRDICQRGTSLTIQCQVDSQVTMMFWYRQQPGQSLTLIATANQGSEATYESGFVIDKFPISRPNLTFSTLTVSNMSPEDSSIYLCSVVLQGTGHSGANVLTFGAGSRLTVL.

This clone was observed a single time. The CDR3 bases are TGTGCCAGCAGCTTTACAGGCTACAATGAGCAGTTCTTC. Its protein product is CASSFTGYNEQFF. This chain joins TRBV7-8 and TRBJ2-1; D is possibly TRBD1 (5 bases). CDR1 SGHVS and CDR2 FQNEAQ come from the germline V gene. V was pared by 3 bases and J by 3 bases, with 6 bases between. The length of the CDR3 is 13 residues.

This chain connects TRBV7-9 to TRBJ1-4, with 10 bases matching TRBD1. The CDR3 extends over 18 amino acids. After removal of 1 base from V and 1 base from J, the junction contained 6 bases not matched to a gene. Germline assignment: CDR1 SEHNR and CDR2 FQNEAQ (reference sequence). As DNA, the CDR3 is TGTGCCAGCAGCTTAGGTTGGACAGGGGGTCGAACTAATGAAAAACTGTTTTTT. It is translated as CASSLGWTGGRTNEKLFF.

This chain joins TRBV29-1 and TRBJ2-2; TRBD1 aligns across 8 bases. This CDR3 has 13 amino acids. Losses at the gene ends were 6 bases for V and 6 bases for J; bases not matched to a gene: 6. Germline values: CDR1 SQVTM, CDR2 ANQGSEA. CDR3 DNA: TGCAGCGTATCGACAGGGGCTCCCGGGGAGCTGTTTTTT. It specifies CSVSTGAPGELFF.

This chain connects TRBV28 to TRBJ2-1, with 13 bases fitting TRBD2. There are 14 residues in the CDR3. With 6 bases clipped from V and 7 bases from J, the junction kept 3 bases outside the gene matches. Germline V gene data show CDR1 as MDHEN and CDR2 as SYDVKM. As DNA, the CDR3 is TGTGCCAGCAGCAGGACTAGCGGGGGTAATGAGCAGTTCTTC. It yields the protein CASSRTSGGNEQFF.

This sequence joins TRBV4-2 and TRBJ2-7; TRBD2 matches at 12 bases. The CDR3 totals 17 residues. CDR1 and CDR2 from the germline V gene are LGHNA and YNFKEQ. The trim removed 0 bases at V and 3 bases at J, leaving 6 bases unmatched. The CDR3 DNA reads as TGTGCCAGCAGCCAAGAAGTAGGACTAGCGGGACTCTACGAGCAGTACTTC. Translating it yields CASSQEVGLAGLYEQYF.

The CDR3 region has the DNA TGTGCCAGCAGCTCAACTAGACCCAATGAGCAGTTCTTC. Protein product: CASSSTRPNEQFF. The chain has TRBV11-2 and TRBJ2-1, with D perhaps TRBD2 (5 bases). Germline CDR1 and CDR2: SGHAT and FQNNGV. Trimming shortened V by 4 bases and J by 6 bases, and 10 bases separated the two germline ends. This CDR3 is 13 amino acids long.

The chain has TRBV7-9 and TRBJ2-3; a possible D gene is TRBD1 (5 bases). V dropped 1 base and J dropped 3 bases, with 23 bases sitting between them. CDR1 and CDR2 (germline): SEHNR, FQNEAQ (reference sequence). CDR3 length equals 19 residues. As DNA, the CDR3 is TGTGCCAGCAGCTTAGTATGGGCAGGGTCGGGTGCTGGAACAGATACGCAGTATTTT. Its protein is CASSLVWAGSGAGTDTQYF.

This chain connects TRBV29-1 to TRBJ1-1; D might be TRBD1 (6 bases). V lost 5 bases to trimming and J lost 6 bases, with 16 bases between them. The CDR3 has 13 amino acids. CDR1 and CDR2 (germline): SQVTM, ANQGSEA. The CDR3, as DNA: TGCAGCGTTCACAGGGTGCAAGGGGCTGAAGCTTTCTTT. Its protein is CSVHRVQGAEAFF.

The chain is built from TRBV5-1 and TRBJ2-1, with 13 bases matching TRBD2. Per the germline V gene, CDR1 is SGHRS and CDR2 is YFSETQ. This CDR3 has 16 amino acids. With V trimmed by 2 bases and J by 6 bases, 5 bases remained unmatched. DNA for the CDR3: TGCGCCAGCAGCTTAACGACTAGCGGGGGGAGCAATGAGCAGTTCTTC. Protein: CASSLTTSGGSNEQFF.

This sequence joins TRBV28 and TRBJ2-4; possibly TRBD2 for D (6 bases). This CDR3 contains 14 residues. Germline V gene data show CDR1 as MDHEN and CDR2 as SYDVKM. The V and J ends lost 1 base and 7 bases respectively, with 11 bases between them. The CDR3 DNA follows: TGTGCCAGCAGTTTATCCTCTGGGGGGAACATTCAGTACTTC. It is translated as CASSLSSGGNIQYF. Looking up the rest from reference TRBV28 and TRBJ2-4 gives the full variable domain: DVKVTQSSRYLVKRTGEKVFLECVQDMDHENMFWYRQDPGLGLRLIYFSYDVKMKEKGDIPEGYSVSREKKERFSLILESASTNQTSMYLCASSLSSGGNIQYFGAGTRLSVL.

As to this clone: The junction shows a germline mismatch at one end, possibly a read error. The chain has TRBV4-2 and TRBJ1-6; tentatively, D is TRBD1 (6 bases). CDR1 and CDR2 from the germline V gene are LGHNA and YNFKEQ. CDR3 length equals 14 residues. The chain's CDR3 is CASNQQGSNSPLHF. Written as DNA, the CDR3 is TGTGCCAGCAACCAACAGGGTTCTAATTCACCCCTCCACTTT.

This clone occurred a few times. The rearrangement uses TRBV5-1 and TRBJ2-3; TRBD1 matches 8 bases. The ends lost 0 bases at V and 4 bases at J; junction bases unmatched: 4. CDR1 and CDR2 (germline): SGHRS, YFSETQ. The CDR3 covers 15 residues. CDR3 loop: CASSLVPGGSDTQYF. CDR3 in DNA: TGCGCCAGCAGCTTGGTACCAGGGGGCTCAGATACGCAGTATTTT.

The genes are TRBV9 and TRBJ2-7; D possibly corresponds to TRBD1 (7 bases). This CDR3 spans 17 amino acids. Per the germline V gene, CDR1 is SGDLS and CDR2 is YYNGEE. Trimming shortened V by 0 bases and J by 6 bases, and 22 bases separated the two germline ends. The chain's CDR3 is CASSVEFRGGGAVEQYF. The CDR3 DNA reads as TGTGCCAGCAGCGTAGAATTTCGAGGAGGGGGCGCGGTCGAGCAGTACTTC.

V and J are TRBV20-1 and TRBJ2-7, with TRBD2 identical over 8 bases. V trimming: 3 bases; J trimming: 6 bases; junction bases outside the gene matches: 1. This CDR3 is built from 11 residues. Germline V gene lookup returns CDR1 DFQATT and CDR2 SNEGSKA (reference sequence). This chain's CDR3 is CSASTSGEQYF. CDR3 nucleotide sequence: TGCAGTGCTAGCACTAGCGGCGAGCAGTACTTC.

The CDR3 DNA reads TGTGCCAGCAGTTTACCCTGGACTAGCATCGATGAGCAGTTCTTC. This sequence encodes CASSLPWTSIDEQFF. The J gene is TRBJ2-1, the V gene TRBV27, with 8 bases fitting TRBD2. V gave up 2 bases and J gave up 8 bases; unmatched junction bases: 8. Germline CDR1 reads MNHEY; CDR2 reads SMNVEV (reference sequence). The CDR3 has 15 amino acids.

The V call is TRBV4-3, the J call TRBJ2-7, with 7 bases aligning to TRBD2. V dropped 0 bases and J dropped 4; count of bases not matched to a gene: 9. Germline CDR1 is LGHNA and CDR2 is YSLEER. This CDR3 is built from 16 residues. CDR3 residues: CASSQDFGGRGYEQYF. CDR3 coding DNA: TGCGCCAGCAGCCAAGACTTCGGCGGGAGAGGATACGAGCAGTACTTC.

In this sample, this clone turned up a few times. The V and J genes are TRBV5-5 and TRBJ2-7; 11 bases are a match to TRBD2. Per germline, CDR1 SGHKS and CDR2 YYEKEE (reference sequence). The trim removed 0 bases at V and 3 bases at J, leaving 5 bases unmatched. This CDR3 has 16 amino acids. The CDR3 protein is CASSLAASGGNYEQYF. Here the CDR3 DNA reads TGTGCCAGCAGCTTGGCCGCTAGCGGGGGGAACTACGAGCAGTACTTC. Complete variable domain (other parts from reference TRBV5-5 and TRBJ2-7): DAGVTQSPTHLIKTRGQQVTLRCSPISGHKSVSWYQQVLGQGPQFIFQYYEKEERGRGNFPDRFSARQFPNYSSELNVNALLLGDSALYLCASSLAASGGNYEQYFGPGTRLTVT.